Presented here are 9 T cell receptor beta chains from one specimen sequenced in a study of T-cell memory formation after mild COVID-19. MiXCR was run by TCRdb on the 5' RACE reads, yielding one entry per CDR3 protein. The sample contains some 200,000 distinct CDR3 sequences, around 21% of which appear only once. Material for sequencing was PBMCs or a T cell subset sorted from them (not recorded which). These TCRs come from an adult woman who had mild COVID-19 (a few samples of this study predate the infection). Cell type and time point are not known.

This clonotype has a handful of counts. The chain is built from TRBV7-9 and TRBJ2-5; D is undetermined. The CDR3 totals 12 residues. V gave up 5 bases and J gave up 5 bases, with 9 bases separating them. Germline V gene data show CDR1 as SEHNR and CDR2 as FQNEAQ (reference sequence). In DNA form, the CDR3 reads TGTGCCAGCAGCCCGGACCTGGAGACCCAGTACTTC. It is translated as CASSPDLETQYF.

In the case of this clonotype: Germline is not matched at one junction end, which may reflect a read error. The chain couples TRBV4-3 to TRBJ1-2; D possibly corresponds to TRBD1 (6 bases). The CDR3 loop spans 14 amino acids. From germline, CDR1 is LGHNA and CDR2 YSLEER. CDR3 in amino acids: CASSYRDNFYVYTF. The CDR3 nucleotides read TGCGCCAGCAGTTACCGGGACAACTTCTATGTCTACACCTTC.

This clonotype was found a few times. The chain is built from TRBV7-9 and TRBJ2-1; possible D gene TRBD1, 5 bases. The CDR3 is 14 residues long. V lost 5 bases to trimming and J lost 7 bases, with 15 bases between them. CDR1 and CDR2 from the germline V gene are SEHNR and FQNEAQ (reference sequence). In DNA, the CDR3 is TGTGCCAGCAGCCCCCCCGCAGGGTGGAATGAGCAGTTCTTC. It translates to CASSPPAGWNEQFF.

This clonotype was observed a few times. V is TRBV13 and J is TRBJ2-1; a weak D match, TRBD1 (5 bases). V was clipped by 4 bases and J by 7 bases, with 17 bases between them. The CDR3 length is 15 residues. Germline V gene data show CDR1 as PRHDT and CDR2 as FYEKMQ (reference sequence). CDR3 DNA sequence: TGTGCCAGCAGCTCCGACGGATCCCCAGGGAATGAGCAGTTCTTC. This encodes CASSSDGSPGNEQFF.

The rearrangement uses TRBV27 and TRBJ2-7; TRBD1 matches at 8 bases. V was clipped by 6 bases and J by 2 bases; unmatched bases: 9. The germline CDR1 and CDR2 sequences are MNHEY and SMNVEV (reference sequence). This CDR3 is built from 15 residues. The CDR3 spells CASRLDRGTPYEQYF. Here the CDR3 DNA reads TGTGCCAGCAGACTCGACAGGGGTACCCCCTACGAGCAGTACTTC.

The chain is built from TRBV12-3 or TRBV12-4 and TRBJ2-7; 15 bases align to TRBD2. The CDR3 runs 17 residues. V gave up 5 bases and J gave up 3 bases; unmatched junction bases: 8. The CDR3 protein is CASSSGLAGGPYYEQYF. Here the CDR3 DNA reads TGTGCCAGCAGTAGCGGACTAGCGGGAGGGCCTTACTACGAGCAGTACTTC.

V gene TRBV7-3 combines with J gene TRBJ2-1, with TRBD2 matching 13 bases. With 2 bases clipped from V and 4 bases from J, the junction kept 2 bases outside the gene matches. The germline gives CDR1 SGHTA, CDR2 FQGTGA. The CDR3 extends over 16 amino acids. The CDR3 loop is CASSLATSGGYNEQFF. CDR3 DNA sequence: TGTGCCAGCAGCTTAGCGACTAGCGGGGGGTACAATGAGCAGTTCTTC.

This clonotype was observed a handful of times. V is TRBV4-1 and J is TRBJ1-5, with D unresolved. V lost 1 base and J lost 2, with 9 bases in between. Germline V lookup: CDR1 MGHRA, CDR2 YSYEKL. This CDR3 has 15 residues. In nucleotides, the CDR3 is TGCGCCAGCAGCCAAGCTGGGGATGGCAATCAGCCCCAGCATTTT. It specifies CASSQAGDGNQPQHF.

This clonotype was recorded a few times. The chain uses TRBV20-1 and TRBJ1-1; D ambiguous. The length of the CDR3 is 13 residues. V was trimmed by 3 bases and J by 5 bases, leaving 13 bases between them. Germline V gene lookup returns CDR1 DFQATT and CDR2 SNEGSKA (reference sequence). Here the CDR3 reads CSARGVRDTEAFF. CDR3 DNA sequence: TGCAGTGCTAGGGGAGTGCGGGATACTGAAGCTTTCTTT.